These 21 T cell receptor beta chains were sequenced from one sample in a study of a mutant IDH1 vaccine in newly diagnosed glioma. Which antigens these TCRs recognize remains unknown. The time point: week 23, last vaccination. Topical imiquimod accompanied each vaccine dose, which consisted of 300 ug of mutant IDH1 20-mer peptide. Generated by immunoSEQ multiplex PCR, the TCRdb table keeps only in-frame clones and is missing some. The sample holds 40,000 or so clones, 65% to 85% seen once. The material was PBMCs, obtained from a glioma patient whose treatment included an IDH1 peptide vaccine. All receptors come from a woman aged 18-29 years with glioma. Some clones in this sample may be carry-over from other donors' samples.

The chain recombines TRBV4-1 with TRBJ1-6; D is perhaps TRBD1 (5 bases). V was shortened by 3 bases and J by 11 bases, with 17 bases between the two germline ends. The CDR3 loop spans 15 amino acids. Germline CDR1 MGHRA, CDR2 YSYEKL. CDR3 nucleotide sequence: TGCGCCAGCAGCCAGTCCCCGGGACGGGGCCCACCCCTCCACTTT. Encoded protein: CASSQSPGRGPPLHF.

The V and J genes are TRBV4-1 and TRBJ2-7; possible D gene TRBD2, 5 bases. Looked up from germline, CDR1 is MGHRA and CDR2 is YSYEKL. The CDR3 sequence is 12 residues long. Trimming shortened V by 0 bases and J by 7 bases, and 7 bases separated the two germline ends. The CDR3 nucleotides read TGCGCCAGCAGCCAAGATCAGCGGGAGCAGTACTTC. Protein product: CASSQDQREQYF.

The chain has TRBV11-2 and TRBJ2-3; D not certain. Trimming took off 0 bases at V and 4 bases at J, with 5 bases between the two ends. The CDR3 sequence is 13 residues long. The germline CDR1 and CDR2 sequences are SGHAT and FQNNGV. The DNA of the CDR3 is TGTGCCAGCAGCTTAGAACGCGCAGATACGCAGTATTTT. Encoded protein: CASSLERADTQYF.

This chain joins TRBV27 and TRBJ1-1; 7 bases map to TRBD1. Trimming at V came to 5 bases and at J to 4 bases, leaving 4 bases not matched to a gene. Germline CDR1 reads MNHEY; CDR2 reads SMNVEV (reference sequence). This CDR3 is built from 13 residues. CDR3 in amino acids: CASSDRVGTEAFF. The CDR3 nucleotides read TGTGCCAGCAGTGACAGGGTGGGCACTGAAGCTTTCTTT.

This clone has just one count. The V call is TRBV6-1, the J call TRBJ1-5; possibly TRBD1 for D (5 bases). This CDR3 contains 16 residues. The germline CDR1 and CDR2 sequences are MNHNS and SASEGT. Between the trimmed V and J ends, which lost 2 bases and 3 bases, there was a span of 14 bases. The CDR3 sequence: CASSEIRQTYNQPQHF. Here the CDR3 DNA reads TGTGCCAGCAGTGAAATCAGACAGACATACAATCAGCCCCAGCATTTT.

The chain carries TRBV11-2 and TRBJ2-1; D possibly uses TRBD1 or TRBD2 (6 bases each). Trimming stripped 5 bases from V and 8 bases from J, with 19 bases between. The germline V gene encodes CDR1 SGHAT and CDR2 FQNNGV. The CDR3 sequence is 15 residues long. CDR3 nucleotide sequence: TGTGCCAGCAGCCCTTGGAGGGGGGCCATGTATGAGCAGTTCTTC. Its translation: CASSPWRGAMYEQFF.

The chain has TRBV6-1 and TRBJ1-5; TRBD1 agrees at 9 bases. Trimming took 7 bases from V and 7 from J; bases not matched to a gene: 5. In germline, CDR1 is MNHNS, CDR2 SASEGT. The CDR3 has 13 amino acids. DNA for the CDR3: TGTGCCAGCAATACAGGGGGCGCGCAGCCCCAGCATTTT. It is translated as CASNTGGAQPQHF.

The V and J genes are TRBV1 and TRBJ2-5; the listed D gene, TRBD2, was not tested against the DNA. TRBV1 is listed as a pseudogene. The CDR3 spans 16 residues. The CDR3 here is CTSNSAGYGGVETQYF. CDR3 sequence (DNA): TGCACCAGCAACTCGGCGGGGTATGGGGGGGTGGAGACCCAGTACTTC.

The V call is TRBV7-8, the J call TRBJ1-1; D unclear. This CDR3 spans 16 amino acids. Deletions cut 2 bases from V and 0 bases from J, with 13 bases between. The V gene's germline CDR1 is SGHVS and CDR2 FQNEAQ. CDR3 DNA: TGTGCCAGCAGCTTAAGGGTGGGCGGTATGAACACTGAAGCTTTCTTT. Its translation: CASSLRVGGMNTEAFF.

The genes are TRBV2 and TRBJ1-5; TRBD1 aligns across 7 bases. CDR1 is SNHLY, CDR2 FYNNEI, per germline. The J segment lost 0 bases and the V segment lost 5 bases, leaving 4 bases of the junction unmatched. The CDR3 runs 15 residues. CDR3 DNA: TGTGCCAGCAGTCCGGACAGGAATAGCAATCAGCCCCAGCATTTT. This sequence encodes CASSPDRNSNQPQHF.

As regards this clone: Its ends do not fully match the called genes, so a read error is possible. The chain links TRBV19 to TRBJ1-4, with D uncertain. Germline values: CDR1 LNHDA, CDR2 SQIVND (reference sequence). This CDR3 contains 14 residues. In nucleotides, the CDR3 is TGTGCCAGTACCCCCGGATACTTCAATGACAAACTGTTTTTT. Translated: CASTPGYFNDKLFF. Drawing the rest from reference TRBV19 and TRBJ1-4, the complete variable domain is DGGITQSPKYLFRKEGQNVTLSCEQNLNHDAMYWYRQDPGQGLRLIYYSQIVNDFQKGDIAEGYSVSREKKESFPLTVTSAQKNPTAFYLCASTPGYFNDKLFFGSGTQLSVL.

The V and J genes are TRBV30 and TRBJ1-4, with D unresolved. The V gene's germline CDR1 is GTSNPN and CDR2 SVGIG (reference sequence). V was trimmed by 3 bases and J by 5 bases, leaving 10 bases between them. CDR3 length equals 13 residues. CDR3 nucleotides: TGTGCCTGGAGACCCCGAGGGAATGAAAAACTGTTTTTT. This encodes CAWRPRGNEKLFF.

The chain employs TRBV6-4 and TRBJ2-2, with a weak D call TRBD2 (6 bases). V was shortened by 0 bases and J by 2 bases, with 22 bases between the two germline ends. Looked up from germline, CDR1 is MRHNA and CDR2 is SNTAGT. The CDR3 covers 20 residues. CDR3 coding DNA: TGTGCCAGCAGTGACTCGATCTTAGGGACTTCATGGCACAACACCGGGGAGCTGTTTTTT. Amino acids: CASSDSILGTSWHNTGELFF.

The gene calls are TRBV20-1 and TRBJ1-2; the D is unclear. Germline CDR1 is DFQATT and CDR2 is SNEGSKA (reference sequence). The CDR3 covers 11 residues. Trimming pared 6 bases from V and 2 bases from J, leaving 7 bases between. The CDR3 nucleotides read TGCAGTGCGGGGAGAAACTATGGCTACACCTTC. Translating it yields CSAGRNYGYTF.

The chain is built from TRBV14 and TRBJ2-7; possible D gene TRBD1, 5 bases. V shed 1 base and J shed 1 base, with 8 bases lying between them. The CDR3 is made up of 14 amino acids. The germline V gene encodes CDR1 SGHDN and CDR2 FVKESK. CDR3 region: CASSQVQGSYEQYF. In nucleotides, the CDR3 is TGTGCCAGCAGCCAAGTTCAGGGATCCTACGAGCAGTACTTC.

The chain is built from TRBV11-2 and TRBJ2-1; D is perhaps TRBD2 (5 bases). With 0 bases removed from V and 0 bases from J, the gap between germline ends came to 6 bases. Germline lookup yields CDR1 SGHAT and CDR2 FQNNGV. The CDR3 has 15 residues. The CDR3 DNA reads TGTGCCAGCAGCTTAGATCGGGGCTCCTACAATGAGCAGTTCTTC. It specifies CASSLDRGSYNEQFF. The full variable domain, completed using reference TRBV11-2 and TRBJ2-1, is EAGVAQSPRYKIIEKRQSVAFWCNPISGHATLYWYQQILGQGPKLLIQFQNNGVVDDSQLPKDRFSAERLKGVDSTLKIQPAKLEDSAVYLCASSLDRGSYNEQFFGPGTRLTVL.

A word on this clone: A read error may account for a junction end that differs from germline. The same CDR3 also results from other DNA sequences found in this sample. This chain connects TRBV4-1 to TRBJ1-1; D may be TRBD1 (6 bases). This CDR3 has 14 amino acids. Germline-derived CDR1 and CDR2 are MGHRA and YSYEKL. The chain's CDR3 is CASRSGTPNTEAFF. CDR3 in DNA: TGCGCCAGCAGATCCGGGACACCGAACACTGAAGCCTTCTTT.

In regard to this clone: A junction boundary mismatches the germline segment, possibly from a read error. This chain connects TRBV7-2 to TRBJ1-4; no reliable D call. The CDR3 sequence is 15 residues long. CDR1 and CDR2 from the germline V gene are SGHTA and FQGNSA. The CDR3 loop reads CASSLIGRGAEQLFF. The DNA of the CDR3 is TGTGCCAGCAGCTTAATTGGGAGAGGAGCTGAACAACTGTTTTTT. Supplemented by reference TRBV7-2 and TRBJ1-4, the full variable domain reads GAGVSQSPSNKVTEKGKDVELRCDPISGHTALYWYRQSLGQGLEFLIYFQGNSAPDKSGLPSDRFSAERTGGSVSTLTIQRTQQEDSAVYLCASSLIGRGAEQLFFGSGTQLSVL.

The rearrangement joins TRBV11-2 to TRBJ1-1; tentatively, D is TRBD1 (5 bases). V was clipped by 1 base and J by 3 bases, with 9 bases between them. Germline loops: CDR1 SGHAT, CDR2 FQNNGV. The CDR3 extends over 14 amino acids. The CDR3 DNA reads TGTGCCAGCAGCTTAGCAGGGTACGACACTGAAGCTTTCTTT. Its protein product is CASSLAGYDTEAFF. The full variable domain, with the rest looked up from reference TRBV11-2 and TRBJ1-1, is EAGVAQSPRYKIIEKRQSVAFWCNPISGHATLYWYQQILGQGPKLLIQFQNNGVVDDSQLPKDRFSAERLKGVDSTLKIQPAKLEDSAVYLCASSLAGYDTEAFFGQGTRLTVV.

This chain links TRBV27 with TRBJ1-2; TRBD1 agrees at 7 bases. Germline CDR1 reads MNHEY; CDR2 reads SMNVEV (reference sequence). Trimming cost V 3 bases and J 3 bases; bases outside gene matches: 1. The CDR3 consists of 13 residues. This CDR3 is CASSFGQDYGYTF. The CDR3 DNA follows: TGTGCCAGCAGTTTCGGACAGGACTATGGCTACACCTTC.

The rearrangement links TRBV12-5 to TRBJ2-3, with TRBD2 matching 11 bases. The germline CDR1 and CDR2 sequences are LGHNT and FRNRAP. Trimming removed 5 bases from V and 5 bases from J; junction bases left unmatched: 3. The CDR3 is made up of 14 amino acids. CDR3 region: CASGTSGGGDTQYF. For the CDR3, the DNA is TGTGCTAGTGGTACTAGCGGGGGCGGAGATACGCAGTATTTT.